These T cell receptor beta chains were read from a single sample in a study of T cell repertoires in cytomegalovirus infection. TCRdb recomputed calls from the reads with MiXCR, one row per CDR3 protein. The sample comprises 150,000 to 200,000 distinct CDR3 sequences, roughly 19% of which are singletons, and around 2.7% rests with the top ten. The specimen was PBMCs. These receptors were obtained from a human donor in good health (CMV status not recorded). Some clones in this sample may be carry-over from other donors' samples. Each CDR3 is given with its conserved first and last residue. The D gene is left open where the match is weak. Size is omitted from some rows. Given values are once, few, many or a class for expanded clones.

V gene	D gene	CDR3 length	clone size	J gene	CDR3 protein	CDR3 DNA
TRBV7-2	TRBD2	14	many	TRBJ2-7	CASSSGGRLYEQYF	TGTGCCAGCAGCTCGGGGGGACGTTTGTACGAGCAGTACTTC
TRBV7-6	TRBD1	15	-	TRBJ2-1	CASSKGQGNYNEQFF	TGTGCCAGCAGCAAAGGACAGGGGAACTACAATGAGCAGTTCTTC
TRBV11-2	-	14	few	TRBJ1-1	CASSLGPWDTEAFF	TGTGCCAGCAGCTTAGGACCCTGGGACACTGAAGCTTTCTTT
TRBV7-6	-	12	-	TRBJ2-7	CASSPRTAEQYF	TGTGCCAGCAGCCCCAGGACAGCCGAGCAGTACTTC
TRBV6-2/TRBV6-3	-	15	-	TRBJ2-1	CASSLADSSYNEQFF	TGTGCCAGCAGTCTAGCGGACAGCTCCTACAATGAGCAGTTCTTC
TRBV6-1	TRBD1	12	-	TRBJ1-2	CATGTEIYGYTF	TGTGCCACCGGGACAGAGATCTATGGCTACACCTTC
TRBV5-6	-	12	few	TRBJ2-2	CASSLPVGELFF	TGTGCCAGCAGCTTGCCGGTCGGGGAGCTGTTTTTT
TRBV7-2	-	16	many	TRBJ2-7	CASSPLFEANVDEQYF	TGTGCCAGCAGCCCCTTGTTTGAAGCGAACGTGGACGAGCAGTACTTC
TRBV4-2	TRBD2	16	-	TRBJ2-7	CASSQEAGGRSYEQYF	TGTGCCAGCAGCCAAGAGGCGGGGGGAAGAAGCTACGAGCAGTACTTC
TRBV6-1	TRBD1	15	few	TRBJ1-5	CASATMDRGNQPQHF	TGTGCCAGCGCTACCATGGACAGGGGCAATCAGCCCCAGCATTTT
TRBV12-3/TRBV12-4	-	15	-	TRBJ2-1	CASSLERGATYEQFF	TGTGCCAGCAGTTTAGAACGGGGTGCGACCTACGAGCAGTTCTTC
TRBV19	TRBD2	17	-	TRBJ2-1	CASSSAGLAGGLKEQFF	TGTGCCAGTAGTTCGGCCGGACTAGCGGGGGGCCTCAAGGAGCAGTTCTTC
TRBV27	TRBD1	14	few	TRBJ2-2	CASSYRGRPGELFF	TGTGCCAGCAGCTACAGGGGGCGCCCCGGGGAGCTGTTTTTT
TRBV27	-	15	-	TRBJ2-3	CASSFEGGNTDTQYF	TGTGCCAGCAGTTTCGAGGGGGGTAACACAGATACGCAGTATTTT
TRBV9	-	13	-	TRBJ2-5	CASSVANTETQYF	TGTGCCAGCAGCGTAGCGAACACAGAGACCCAGTACTTC
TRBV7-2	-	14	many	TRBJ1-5	CASSLEGGGQPQHF	TGTGCCAGCAGCTTAGAGGGGGGAGGTCAGCCCCAGCATTTT
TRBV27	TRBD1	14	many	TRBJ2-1	CASSFLGGASVQFF	TGTGCCAGCAGTTTTTTAGGGGGCGCATCGGTGCAGTTCTTC
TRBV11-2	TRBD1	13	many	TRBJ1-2	CASTKDRVYGYTF	TGTGCCAGCACAAAGGACAGGGTTTATGGCTACACCTTC
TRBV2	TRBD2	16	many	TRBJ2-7	CASSEGFAGGPYEQYF	TGTGCCAGCAGTGAAGGATTCGCGGGAGGGCCTTACGAGCAGTACTTC
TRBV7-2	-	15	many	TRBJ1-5	CASSLVEGRYQPQHF	TGTGCCAGCAGCTTAGTAGAGGGGAGGTATCAGCCCCAGCATTTT
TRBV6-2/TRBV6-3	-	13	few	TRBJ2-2	CASKSRETGELFF	TGTGCCAGTAAGAGCAGGGAGACCGGGGAGCTGTTTTTT
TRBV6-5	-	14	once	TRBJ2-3	CASTRGPGTDTQYF	TGTGCCAGCACAAGGGGTCCAGGCACAGATACGCAGTATTTT
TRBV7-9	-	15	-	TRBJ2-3	CASSPLGVSTDTQYF	TGTGCCAGCAGCCCACTCGGGGTGAGCACAGATACGCAGTATTTT
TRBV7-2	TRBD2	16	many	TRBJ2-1	CASSLTSGISYNEQFF	TGTGCCAGCAGCTTGACTAGCGGTATCTCCTACAATGAGCAGTTCTTC
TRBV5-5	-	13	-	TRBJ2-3	CASSLGHGDTQYF	TGTGCCAGCAGCTTGGGGCATGGGGATACGCAGTATTTT
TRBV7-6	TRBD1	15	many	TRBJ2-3	CASSLTGTVTDTQYF	TGTGCCAGCAGCTTAACCGGGACAGTCACAGATACGCAGTATTTT
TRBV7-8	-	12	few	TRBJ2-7	CATDSGSYEQYF	TGTGCCACGGACAGCGGATCCTACGAGCAGTACTTC
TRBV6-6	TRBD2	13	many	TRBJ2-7	CATQQAGPHEQYF	TGTGCCACACAACAAGCGGGACCCCACGAGCAGTACTTC
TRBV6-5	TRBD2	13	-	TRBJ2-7	CASSYQAGDEQYF	TGTGCCAGCAGCTACCAAGCGGGAGACGAGCAGTACTTC
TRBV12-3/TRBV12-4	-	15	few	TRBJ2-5	CASSLAGPFRETQYF	TGTGCCAGCAGTTTAGCGGGGCCCTTTCGCGAGACCCAGTACTTC
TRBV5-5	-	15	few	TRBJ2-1	CASSFMQGVYNEQFF	TGTGCCAGCAGCTTTATGCAGGGTGTCTACAATGAGCAGTTCTTC
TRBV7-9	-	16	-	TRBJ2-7	CASSLFRGASTYEQYF	TGTGCCAGCAGCTTATTTCGTGGCGCTTCTACCTACGAGCAGTACTTC
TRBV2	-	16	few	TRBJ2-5	CASSESRRVGAETQYF	TGTGCCAGCAGTGAGTCCCGGCGAGTAGGCGCTGAGACCCAGTACTTC
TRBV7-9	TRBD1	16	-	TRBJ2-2	CASSRTGTERAGELFF	TGTGCCAGCAGCCGCACCGGGACAGAGCGAGCCGGGGAGCTGTTTTTT
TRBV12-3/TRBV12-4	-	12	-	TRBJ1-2	CASSSSGEGYTF	TGTGCCAGCAGTTCGTCAGGGGAGGGCTACACCTTC
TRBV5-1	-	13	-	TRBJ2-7	CASSQQGLWEQYF	TGCGCCAGCAGCCAACAGGGATTGTGGGAGCAGTACTTC
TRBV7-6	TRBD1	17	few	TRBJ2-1	CASSPFGTGDSYNEQFF	TGTGCCAGCAGCCCATTTGGGACAGGGGATTCCTACAATGAGCAGTTCTTC
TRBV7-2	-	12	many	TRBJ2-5	CASSLNQETQYF	TGTGCCAGCAGCTTAAACCAAGAGACCCAGTACTTC
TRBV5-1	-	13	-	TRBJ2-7	CASSLDGYNEQYF	TGCGCCAGCAGCTTAGACGGGTACAACGAGCAGTACTTC
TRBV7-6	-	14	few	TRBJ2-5	CASSSVGLKETQYF	TGTGCCAGCAGCTCAGTCGGACTGAAAGAGACCCAGTACTTC
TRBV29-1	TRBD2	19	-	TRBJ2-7	CNVLSGVGRLAGRSYEQYF	TGCAACGTCTTATCGGGGGTTGGCCGACTAGCGGGGCGATCCTACGAGCAGTACTTC
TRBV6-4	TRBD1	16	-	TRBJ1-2	CASSRSPGQAFYGYTF	TGTGCCAGCAGCCGTTCTCCGGGACAGGCGTTTTATGGCTACACCTTC
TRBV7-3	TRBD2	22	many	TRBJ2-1	CASSLVPGASGRFGSAYNEQFF	TGTGCCAGCAGCTTAGTCCCCGGGGCTAGCGGGAGGTTCGGATCGGCTTACAATGAGCAGTTCTTC
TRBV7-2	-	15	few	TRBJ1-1	CASSLWGISDTEAFF	TGTGCCAGCAGCTTATGGGGGATATCGGACACTGAAGCTTTCTTT
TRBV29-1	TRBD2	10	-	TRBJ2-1	CSVGTSGQFF	TGCAGCGTTGGGACTAGCGGGCAGTTCTTC
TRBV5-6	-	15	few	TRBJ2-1	CASSLDPTRGSEQFF	TGTGCCAGCAGCCTGGACCCTACCAGGGGCAGTGAGCAGTTCTTC
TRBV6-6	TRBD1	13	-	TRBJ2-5	CAGSWDRAETQYF	TGTGCCGGCAGCTGGGACAGGGCGGAGACCCAGTACTTC
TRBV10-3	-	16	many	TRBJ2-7	CAISESGAPGFYEQYF	TGTGCCATCAGTGAGTCAGGGGCCCCCGGATTCTACGAGCAGTACTTC
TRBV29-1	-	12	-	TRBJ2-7	CSVERNSYEQYF	TGCAGCGTTGAAAGAAATTCCTACGAGCAGTACTTC
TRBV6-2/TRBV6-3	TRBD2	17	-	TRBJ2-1	CASSWDLSGRAYNEQFF	TGTGCCAGCAGTTGGGACCTTAGCGGGAGGGCCTACAATGAGCAGTTCTTC
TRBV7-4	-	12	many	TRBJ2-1	CASSRPFNEQFF	TGTGCCAGCAGTCGGCCGTTCAATGAGCAGTTCTTC
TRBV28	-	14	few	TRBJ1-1	CASIWGRMNTEAFF	TGTGCCAGCATCTGGGGCAGGATGAACACTGAAGCTTTCTTT
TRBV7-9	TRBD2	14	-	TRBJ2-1	CASSMGLAYNEQFF	TGTGCCAGCAGCATGGGACTAGCTTACAATGAGCAGTTCTTC